This T cell receptor beta chain originates from a study of CD8+ T cells in alopecia areata. This CDR3 has 10 residues. The ends were cut back, 6 bases at V and 6 bases at J, with 8 bases in the middle. Germline V gene data show CDR1 as SQVTM and CDR2 as ANQGSEA. This sample's treatment: oral pan-JAK inhibitor, 5-10 mg twice daily. Researchers gathered lesional scalp punch biopsies and peripheral blood from patients with alopecia areata. The authors extracted RNA and reverse transcribed it into cDNA as the sequencing template. Method: immunoSEQ multiplex PCR; TCRdb's copy keeps in-frame clones and lacks some. The sample carries 90,000 or so clones, 44% recorded once. As to this clone: Its target is unknown.

Whole-study findings and limits: The study found that many expanded lesional clones persisted in scalp and blood during tofacitinib.

The clonotype was recovered from a human donor with alopecia areata. Here the sequenced sample was CD8+ T cells sorted from blood, taken at week 24, from a patient treated with tofacitinib. The genes are TRBV29-1 and TRBJ1-2; D uncertain. In nucleotides, the CDR3 is TGCAGCGTGCCGGGGAATGGCTACACCTTC. Translating it yields CSVPGNGYTF.